This T cell receptor beta chain was obtained from a study of shared clonotypes between healthy human individuals (dated by TCRdb to the early 2020s). The study in broad terms: The cohort included a few men and two women between 18 and 49 years of age. For each donor, CD4 naive and CD4 memory were each run on three plates, CD8 naive on two plates, and CD8 memory on one plate. The study deeply sequenced blood TCR repertoires of about 5 healthy adults to estimate repertoire size and the extent of clonotype sharing between individuals. To increase sequencing depth and limit assay-specific biases, different laboratories used diverse techniques to prepare libraries and sequence TCR repertoires. Per donor, leukapheresis produced somewhere between about 0.94 and 9.5 billion PBMCs. What the study reported, not specific to this receptor: Pairwise subsampling indicated that sequencing depth was expected to affect the degree of clonotype sharing among donors. The genetic and exposure-history diversity represented was limited by the small number of donors. About 5% of naive CD4, around 3.6% of naive CD8, 2.3% of memory CD4, and around 0.42% of memory CD8 clonotypes were shared across several donors. Compared with non-shared clonotypes, the clonotypes found in all four sorted-subset donors had higher generation probabilities. Even with the large sequencing depth, rarefaction of the sorted-subset datasets indicated that sequencing was incomplete. Larger estimated clonotype richness was generally found for naive subsets than for memory subsets. Only blood was sampled, and tissue TCR repertoires likely differ from those in blood.

From cysteine to phenylalanine, the CDR3 is 14 amino acids long. Only the CDR3 region is kept as DNA, spanning 42 bases read in frame from base 1. CDR1 SGHAT and CDR2 FQNNGV were looked up in the germline V gene. V and J are truncated by 3 bases and 2 bases respectively, leaving an intervening sequence of 10 bases. As regards this clone: Its antigen is currently not known. Per-nucleotide qualities are absent, and no much larger clonotype sits a single base away.

TCR CDR3 regions were amplified from genomic DNA by multiplex PCR using the deep immunoSEQ assay. Extracted genomic DNA from each cell subset was spread evenly across all wells of several immunoSEQ 96-well plates, with each plate serving as a replicate. Each replicate PCR for sorted subsets received about 200 ng genomic DNA, equal to roughly 30,000 T cell genomes. The purified libraries were quantified using a Qubit 3.0 fluorometer, sized with a Bioanalyzer 2100, and then quantified again using the KAPA Library Quantification kit. A separate single-read 150-cycle Illumina NextSeq 550 flow cell was used to sequence each immunoSEQ 96-well plate. Per the original workflow: Because the immunoSEQ output included only junctional sequences and no quality scores, the filtering could not be the same as the filtering used for full-length reads. Sequences were annotated with PyIR, a Python wrapper for IgBLAST v1.9, and V/J genes and CDR3 were assigned using IMGT germline references. Reads with weak V/J assignments (E-value above 1e-6), missing CDR3, stop codons, out-of-frame junctions, or ambiguous translated residues were removed. V3J clonotypes were defined as sequences sharing the same inferred V gene, J gene, and CDR3 amino acid sequence. The percentage overlap between two repertoires was calculated by dividing the number of shared unique clonotypes by the size of the smaller repertoire. RTK rarefaction, the Chao1 estimator, and Recon v2.1 estimates of unobserved clonotypes were used to assess repertoire richness. Generation probabilities were computed with OLGA for all TCRbeta clonotypes obtained by the gDNA method from a few donors. The table comes from immuneACCESS by way of TCRdb, which keeps in-frame sequences with V and J called. Part of the clones is missing from these tables; in studies checked, under half for an unresolved V gene and the rest for unknown reasons. V, J and clone size are those of that table, while D and trimming were read from the DNA. The sample table shows approximately 640,000 clones, and less than 80% are seen once. The ten largest clones add up to under 2% of the sample.

The donors were healthy, HIV-negative adults with no recently reported acute infections or vaccinations. All donors were Caucasian adults living in Nashville, Tennessee, USA. CD4+ T cells were enriched through magnetic negative selection, after which naive cells were positively selected on CD45RA and the remaining negative fraction served as the memory subset. After blood collection by leukapheresis, PBMCs were isolated using Ficoll-Histopaque density gradient centrifugation and then cryopreserved in the vapor phase of liquid nitrogen. Purity and quantity of every magnetically sorted T cell population were checked by analytical flow cytometry. Genomic DNA was isolated from every sorted fraction and measured by UV absorbance on a Nanodrop 2000c.

This clonotype was sampled from a woman in her 30s in good health. The chain couples TRBV11-2 to TRBJ1-1; TRBD1 is perhaps the D gene, given 5 matching bases. The sequenced material came from memory CD4+ T cells sorted from blood. Taken with the paper, the label for cell subset or site translates to: CD45RA-negative fraction. The DNA is TGTGCCAGCAGCTTCAGCGGGGGAAACACTGAAGCTTTCTTT. It translates to CASSFSGGNTEAFF. The entire variable domain, with the stretches around the CDR3 drawn from the reference TRBV11-2 and TRBJ1-1 proteins, is EAGVAQSPRYKIIEKRQSVAFWCNPISGHATLYWYQQILGQGPKLLIQFQNNGVVDDSQLPKDRFSAERLKGVDSTLKIQPAKLEDSAVYLCASSFSGGNTEAFFGQGTRLTVV.